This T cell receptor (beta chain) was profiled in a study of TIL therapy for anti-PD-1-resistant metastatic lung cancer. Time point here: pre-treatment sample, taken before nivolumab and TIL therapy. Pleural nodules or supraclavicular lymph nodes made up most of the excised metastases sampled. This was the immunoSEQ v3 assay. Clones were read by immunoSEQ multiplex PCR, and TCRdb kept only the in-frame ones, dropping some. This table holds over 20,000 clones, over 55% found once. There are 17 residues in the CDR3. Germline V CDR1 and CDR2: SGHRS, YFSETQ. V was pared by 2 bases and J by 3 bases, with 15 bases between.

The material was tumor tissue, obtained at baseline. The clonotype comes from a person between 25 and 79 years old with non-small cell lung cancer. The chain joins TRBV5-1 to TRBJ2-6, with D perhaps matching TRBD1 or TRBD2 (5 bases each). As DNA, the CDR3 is TGCGCCAGCAGCTTCGGGACCGACCGGGGTGGGGCCAACGTCCTGACTTTC. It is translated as CASSFGTDRGGANVLTF.